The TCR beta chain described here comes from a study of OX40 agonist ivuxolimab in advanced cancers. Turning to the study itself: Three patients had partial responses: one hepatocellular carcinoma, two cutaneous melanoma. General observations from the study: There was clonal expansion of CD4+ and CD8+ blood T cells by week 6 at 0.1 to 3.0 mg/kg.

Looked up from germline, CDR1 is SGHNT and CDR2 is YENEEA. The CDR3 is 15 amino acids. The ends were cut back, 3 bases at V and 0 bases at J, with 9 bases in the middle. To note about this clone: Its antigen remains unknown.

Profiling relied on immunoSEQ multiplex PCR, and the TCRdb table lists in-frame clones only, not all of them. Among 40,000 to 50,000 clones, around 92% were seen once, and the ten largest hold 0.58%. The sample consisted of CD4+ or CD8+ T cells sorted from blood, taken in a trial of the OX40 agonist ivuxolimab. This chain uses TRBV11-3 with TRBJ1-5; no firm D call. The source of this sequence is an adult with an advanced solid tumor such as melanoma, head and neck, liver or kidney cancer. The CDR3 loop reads CASSFGPDSNQPQHF. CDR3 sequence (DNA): TGTGCCAGCAGCTTCGGACCGGATAGCAATCAGCCCCAGCATTTT.